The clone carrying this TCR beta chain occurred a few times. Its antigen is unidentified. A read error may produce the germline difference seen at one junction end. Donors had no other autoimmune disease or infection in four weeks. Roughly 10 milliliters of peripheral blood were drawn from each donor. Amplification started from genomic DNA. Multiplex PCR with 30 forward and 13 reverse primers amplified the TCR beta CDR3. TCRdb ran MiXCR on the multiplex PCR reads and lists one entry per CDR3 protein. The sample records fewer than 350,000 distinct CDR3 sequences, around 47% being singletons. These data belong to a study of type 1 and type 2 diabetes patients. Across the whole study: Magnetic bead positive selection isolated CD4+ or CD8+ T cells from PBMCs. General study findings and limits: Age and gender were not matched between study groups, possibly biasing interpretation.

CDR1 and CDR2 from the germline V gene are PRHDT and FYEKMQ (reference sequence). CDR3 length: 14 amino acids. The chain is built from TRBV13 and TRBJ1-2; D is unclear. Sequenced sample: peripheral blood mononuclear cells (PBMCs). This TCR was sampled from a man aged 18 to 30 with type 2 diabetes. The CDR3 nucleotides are TGTGCCAGCAGCGTAGGAGGAGGGAAGGACGGCTACACCTTC. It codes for CASSVGGGKDGYTF.